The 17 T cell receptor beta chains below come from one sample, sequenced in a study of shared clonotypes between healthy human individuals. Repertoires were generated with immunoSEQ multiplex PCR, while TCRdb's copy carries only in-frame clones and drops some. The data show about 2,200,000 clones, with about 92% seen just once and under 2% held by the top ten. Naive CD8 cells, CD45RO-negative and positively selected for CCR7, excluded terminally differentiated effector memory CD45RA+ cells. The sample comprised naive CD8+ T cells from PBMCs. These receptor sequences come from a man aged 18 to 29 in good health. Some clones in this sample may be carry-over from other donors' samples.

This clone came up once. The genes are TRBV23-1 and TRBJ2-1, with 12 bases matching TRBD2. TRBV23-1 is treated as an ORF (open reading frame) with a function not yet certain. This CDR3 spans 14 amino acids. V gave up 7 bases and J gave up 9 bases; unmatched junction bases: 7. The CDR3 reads CASTRLAGDGEQFF. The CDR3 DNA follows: TGCGCCAGCACCCGACTAGCGGGAGACGGTGAGCAGTTCTTC.

In nucleotides, the CDR3 is TGTGCCAGCAGCTCGTGGACAGGGGGCTCCTACGAGCAGTACTTC. Its translation is CASSSWTGGSYEQYF. The chain recombines TRBV7-3 with TRBJ2-7, with 10 bases fitting TRBD1. The CDR3 runs to 15 residues. Per germline, CDR1 SGHTA and CDR2 FQGTGA. J was trimmed by 0 bases and V by 4 bases; bases with no gene match: 3.

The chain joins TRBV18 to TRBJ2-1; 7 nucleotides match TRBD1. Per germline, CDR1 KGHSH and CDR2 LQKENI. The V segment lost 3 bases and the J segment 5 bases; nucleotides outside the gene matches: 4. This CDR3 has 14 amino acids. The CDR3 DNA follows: TGTGCCAGCTCACCGGGACAGAAACACAATGAGCAGTTCTTC. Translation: CASSPGQKHNEQFF.

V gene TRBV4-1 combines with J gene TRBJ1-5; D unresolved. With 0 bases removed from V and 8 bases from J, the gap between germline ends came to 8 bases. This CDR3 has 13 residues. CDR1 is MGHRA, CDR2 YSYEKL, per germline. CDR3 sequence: CASSQDAREPQHF. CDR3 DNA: TGCGCCAGCAGCCAAGATGCACGGGAGCCCCAGCATTTT.

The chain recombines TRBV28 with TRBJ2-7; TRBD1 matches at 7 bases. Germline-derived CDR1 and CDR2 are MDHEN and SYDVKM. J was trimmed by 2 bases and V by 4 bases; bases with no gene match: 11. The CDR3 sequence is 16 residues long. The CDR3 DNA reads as TGTGCCAGCAGTTCTTTAAACAGGGGAGCCGCCTACGAGCAGTACTTC. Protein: CASSSLNRGAAYEQYF.

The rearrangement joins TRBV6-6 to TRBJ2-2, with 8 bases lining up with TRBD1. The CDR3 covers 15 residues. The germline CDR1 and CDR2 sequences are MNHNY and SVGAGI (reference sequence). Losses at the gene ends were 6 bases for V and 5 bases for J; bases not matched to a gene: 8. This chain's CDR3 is CASSLHRGSTGELFF. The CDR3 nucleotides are TGTGCCAGCAGCCTCCACAGGGGGTCGACCGGGGAGCTGTTTTTT.

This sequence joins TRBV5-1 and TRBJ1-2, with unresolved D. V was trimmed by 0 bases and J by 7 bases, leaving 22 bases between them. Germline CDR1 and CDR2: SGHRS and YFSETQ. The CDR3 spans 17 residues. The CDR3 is CASSLDITYDITSGYTF. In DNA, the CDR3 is TGCGCCAGCAGCTTGGACATTACTTACGACATAACGTCTGGCTACACCTTC. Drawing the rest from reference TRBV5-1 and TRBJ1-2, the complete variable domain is KAGVTQTPRYLIKTRGQQVTLSCSPISGHRSVSWYQQTPGQGLQFLFEYFSETQRNKGNFPGRFSGRQFSNSRSEMNVSTLELGDSALYLCASSLDITYDITSGYTFGSGTRLTVV.

The CDR3 loop is CASRAGLAGATGELFF. The CDR3 DNA follows: TGTGCCAGCAGAGCCGGACTAGCGGGAGCCACCGGGGAGCTGTTTTTT. This chain uses TRBV9 with TRBJ2-2, with TRBD2 matching over 13 bases. V was clipped by 5 bases and J by 4 bases; unmatched bases: 5. This CDR3 contains 16 residues. Germline V CDR1 and CDR2: SGDLS, YYNGEE.

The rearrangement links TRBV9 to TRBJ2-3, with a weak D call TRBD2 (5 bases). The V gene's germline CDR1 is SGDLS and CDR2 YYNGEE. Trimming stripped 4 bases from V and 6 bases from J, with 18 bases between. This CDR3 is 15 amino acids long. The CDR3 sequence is CASSKKGLSGDTQYF. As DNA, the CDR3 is TGTGCCAGCAGCAAAAAAGGACTCTCTGGCGATACGCAGTATTTT.

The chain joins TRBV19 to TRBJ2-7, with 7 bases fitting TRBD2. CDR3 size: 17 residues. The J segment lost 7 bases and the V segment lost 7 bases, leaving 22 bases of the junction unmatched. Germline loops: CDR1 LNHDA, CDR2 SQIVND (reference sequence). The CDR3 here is CASTLRSPAGYMSEQYF. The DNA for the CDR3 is TGTGCCAGTACCCTAAGGAGCCCAGCGGGATATATGAGTGAGCAGTACTTC.

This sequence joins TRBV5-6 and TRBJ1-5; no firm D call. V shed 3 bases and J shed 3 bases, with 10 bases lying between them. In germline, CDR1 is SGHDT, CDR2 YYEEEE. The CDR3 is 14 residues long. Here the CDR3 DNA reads TGTGCCAGCAGCTCCCCCGGCCCCAATCAGCCCCAGCATTTT. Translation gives CASSSPGPNQPQHF.

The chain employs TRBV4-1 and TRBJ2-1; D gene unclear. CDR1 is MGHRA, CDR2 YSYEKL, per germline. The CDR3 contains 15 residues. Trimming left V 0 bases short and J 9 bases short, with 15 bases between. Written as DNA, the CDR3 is TGCGCCAGCAGCCAAGATAGGTTCCGTAGTATTGAGCAGTTCTTC. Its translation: CASSQDRFRSIEQFF.

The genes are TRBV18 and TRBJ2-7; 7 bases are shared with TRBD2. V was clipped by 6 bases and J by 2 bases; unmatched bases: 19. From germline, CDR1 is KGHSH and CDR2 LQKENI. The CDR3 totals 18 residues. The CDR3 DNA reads TGTGCCAGCTCGCCTCAGACTAGAAAGCGGGAAATACCCTACGAGCAGTACTTC. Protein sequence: CASSPQTRKREIPYEQYF.

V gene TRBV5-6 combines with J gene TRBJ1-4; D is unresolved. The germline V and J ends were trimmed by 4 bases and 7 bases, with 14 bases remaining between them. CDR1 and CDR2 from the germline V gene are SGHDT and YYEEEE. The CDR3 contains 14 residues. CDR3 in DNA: TGTGCCAGCAGCCAGAGAGGGCGTATTGAAAAACTGTTTTTT. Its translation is CASSQRGRIEKLFF.

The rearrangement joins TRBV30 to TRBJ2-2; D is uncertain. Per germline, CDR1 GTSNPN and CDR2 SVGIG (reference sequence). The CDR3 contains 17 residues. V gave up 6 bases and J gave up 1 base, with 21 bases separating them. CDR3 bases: TGTGCCTGCATACCGGGCGTGTTCGATTTGAACACCGGGGAGCTGTTTTTT. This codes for CACIPGVFDLNTGELFF.

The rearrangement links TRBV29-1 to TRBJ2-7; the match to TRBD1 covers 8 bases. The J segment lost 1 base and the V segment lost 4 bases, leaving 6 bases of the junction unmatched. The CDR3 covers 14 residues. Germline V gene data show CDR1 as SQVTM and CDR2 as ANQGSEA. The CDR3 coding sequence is TGCAGCGTTGGGGGGGACAGGCAATCCTACGAGCAGTACTTC. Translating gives CSVGGDRQSYEQYF.

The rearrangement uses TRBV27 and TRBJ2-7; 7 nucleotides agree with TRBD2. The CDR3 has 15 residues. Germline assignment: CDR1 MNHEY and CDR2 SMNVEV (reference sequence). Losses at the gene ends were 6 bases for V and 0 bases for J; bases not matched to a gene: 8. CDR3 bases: TGTGCCAGCAGGAGTCAGGCGGGGGACTCCTACGAGCAGTACTTC. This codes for CASRSQAGDSYEQYF.